This TCR beta chain was documented in a study of T cell responses to AZD1222 COVID-19 vaccine. Whole-study findings and limits: Sampling that yielded the repertoires occurred only after the peak T cell response.

Germline loops: CDR1 MNHEY, CDR2 SVGAGI. The CDR3 sequence is 15 residues long. Notes on this clone: The antigen remains unidentified. At one of its ends the junction is not consistent with the germline gene, which may arise from a read error.

The data were produced by immunoSEQ multiplex PCR, yet TCRdb's version contains in-frame clones alone and is incomplete. The sample lists tens of thousands of clones, 89% occurring once. The chain recombines TRBV6-5 with TRBJ1-2; the D gene is possibly TRBD1 (5 bases). The sample consisted of peripheral blood, taken on day 0 of AZD1222 vaccination. The TCR comes from an adult in good health. The DNA of the CDR3 is TGTGCCAGCCGCGTTGGGGGGTCACCTACCTATCGCTACACCTTC. Protein product: CASRVGGSPTYRYTF.